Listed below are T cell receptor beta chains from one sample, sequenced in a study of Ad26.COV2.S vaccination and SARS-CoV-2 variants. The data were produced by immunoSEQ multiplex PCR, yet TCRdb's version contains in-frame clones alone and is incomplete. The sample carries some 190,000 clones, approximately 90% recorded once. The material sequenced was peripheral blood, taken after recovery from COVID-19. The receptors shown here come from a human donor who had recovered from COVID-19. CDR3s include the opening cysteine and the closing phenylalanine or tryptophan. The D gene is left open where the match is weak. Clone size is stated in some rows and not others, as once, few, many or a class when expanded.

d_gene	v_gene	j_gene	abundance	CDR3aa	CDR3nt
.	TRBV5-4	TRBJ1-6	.	CASSGMTGTNSPLHF	TGTGCCAGCAGCGGGATGACAGGAACTAATTCACCCCTCCACTTT
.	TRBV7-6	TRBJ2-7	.	CASSESGGGPYEQYF	TGTGCCAGCAGCGAATCGGGTGGCGGGCCCTACGAGCAGTACTTC
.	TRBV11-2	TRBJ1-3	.	CASSPGESSGNTIYF	TGTGCCAGCAGCCCCGGCGAGAGCTCTGGAAACACCATATATTTT
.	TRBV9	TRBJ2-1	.	CASSASGGGNPSYNEQFF	TGTGCCAGCAGCGCCTCTGGGGGGGGCAATCCTTCCTACAATGAGCAGTTCTTC
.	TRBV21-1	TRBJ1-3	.	CASRSKYGAGTNSGNTIYF	TGTGCCAGCAGGAGCAAGTATGGCGCAGGGACTAACTCTGGAAACACCATATATTTT
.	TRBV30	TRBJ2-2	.	CAWDPGGTGELFF	TGTGCCTGGGACCCTGGAGGCACCGGGGAGCTGTTTTTT
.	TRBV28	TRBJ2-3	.	CASSFRVTSTDTQYF	TGTGCCAGCAGTTTTAGGGTTACTAGCACAGATACGCAGTATTTT
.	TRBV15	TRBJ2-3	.	CATTSTETDTQYF	TGTGCCACCACCTCGACGGAGACAGATACGCAGTATTTT
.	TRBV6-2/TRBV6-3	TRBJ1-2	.	CASSYSGGNYGYTF	TGTGCCAGCAGTTACTCAGGAGGAAACTATGGCTACACCTTC
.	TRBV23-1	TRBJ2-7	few	CASSQSGGIYEQYF	TGCGCCAGCAGTCAATCAGGTGGGATATACGAGCAGTACTTC
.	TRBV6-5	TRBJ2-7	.	CASKPGLGESYEQYF	TGTGCCAGCAAACCGGGACTTGGCGAGTCCTACGAGCAGTACTTC
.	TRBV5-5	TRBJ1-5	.	CASSLAPVGARRNQPQHF	TGTGCCAGCAGCTTGGCTCCAGTAGGCGCTAGACGCAATCAGCCCCAGCATTTT
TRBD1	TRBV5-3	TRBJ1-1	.	CARSLARTGVYDTEAFF	TGTGCCAGAAGCTTGGCTCGGACAGGGGTTTACGACACTGAAGCTTTCTTT
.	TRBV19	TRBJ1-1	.	CASTWQGNTEAFF	TGTGCCAGTACTTGGCAGGGAAACACTGAAGCTTTCTTT
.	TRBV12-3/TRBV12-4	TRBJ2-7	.	CASSLDRAGEQYF	TGTGCCAGCAGTTTAGACAGGGCAGGGGAGCAGTACTTC
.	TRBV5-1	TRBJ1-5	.	CASSLAPRTENSNQPQHF	TGCGCCAGCAGCCTCGCCCCGAGGACAGAGAATAGCAATCAGCCCCAGCATTTT